The clone carrying this T cell receptor (beta chain) was seen once. The antigen is undetermined. Single viable CD3+CD4+CD8-CD45RO+ cells were sorted as the memory CD4+ T cells. Serostatus was set by detecting CMV pp150, pp28, p38, p52 IgG. After thawing, CD4+ T cells were positively selected. The sample belongs to a study of memory CD4+ T cells and cytomegalovirus serostatus. Per the original methods: Out-of-frame sequences were removed, leaving around 2,000,000 distinct TCRbeta sequences. Here immunoSEQ multiplex PCR was the method, and the copy in TCRdb shows in-frame clones only, minus some. V and J calls and clone size are copied from that table; D and trimming were computed from the DNA. The data contain under 50,000 clones, around 74% of them singletons. The CDR3 totals 15 residues. The V segment lost 0 bases and the J segment 5 bases; nucleotides outside the gene matches: 5. Germline loops: CDR1 SGDLS, CDR2 YYNGEE.

Points from the study as a whole: About 40% of the roughly 150 known CMV-associated TCRbeta sequences appeared in CD4+ memory.

Sequenced input: memory CD4+ T cells from blood. The receptor was isolated from an adult in good health and CMV-seropositive. V is TRBV9 and J is TRBJ2-4, with TRBD2 matching 7 bases. The CDR3 DNA reads as TGTGCCAGCAGCGTAGGAGCTAGCGGTGAAAACATTCAGTACTTC. Translating gives CASSVGASGENIQYF.